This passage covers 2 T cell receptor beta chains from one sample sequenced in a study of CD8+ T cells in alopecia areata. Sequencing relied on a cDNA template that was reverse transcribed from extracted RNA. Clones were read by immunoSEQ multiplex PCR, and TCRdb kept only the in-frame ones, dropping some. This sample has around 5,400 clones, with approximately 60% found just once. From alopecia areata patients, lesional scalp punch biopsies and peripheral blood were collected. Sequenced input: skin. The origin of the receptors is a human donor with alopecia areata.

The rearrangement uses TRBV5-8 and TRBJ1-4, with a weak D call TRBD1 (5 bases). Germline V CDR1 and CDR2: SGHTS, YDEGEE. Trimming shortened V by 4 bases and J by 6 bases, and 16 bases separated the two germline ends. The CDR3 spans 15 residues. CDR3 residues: CASSGRAGWDEKLFF. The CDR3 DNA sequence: TGTGCCAGCAGCGGGAGAGCAGGGTGGGATGAAAAACTGTTTTTT.

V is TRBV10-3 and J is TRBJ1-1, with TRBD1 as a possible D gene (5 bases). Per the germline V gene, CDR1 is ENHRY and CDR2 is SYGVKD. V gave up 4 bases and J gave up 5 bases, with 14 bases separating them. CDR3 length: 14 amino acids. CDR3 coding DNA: TGTGCCATCAGTGTGACGACAGTGGGGACTGAAGCTTTCTTT. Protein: CAISVTTVGTEAFF.